This T cell receptor (beta chain) was profiled in a study of cytomegalovirus exposure and HLA in healthy donors. Whole-study context: The same platform was used for the 110 or so validation repertoires and the 500 to 700 first-cohort repertoires, a later analysis reported. General observations from the study: Researchers counted around 160 TCR beta chains as cytomegalovirus-associated. According to a subsequent analysis, TCR clusters identified in the first cohort showed a tendency to co-occur across the roughly 110 validation repertoires.

The CDR3 runs to 14 residues. Trimming took 3 bases from V and 0 from J, leaving 10 bases between them. Germline V lookup: CDR1 SGHRS, CDR2 YFSETQ. This clone was seen repeatedly, ten times or more. Its target is unknown. Clones were read by immunoSEQ multiplex PCR, and TCRdb kept only the in-frame ones, dropping some. This table has more than 95,000 clones, around nine tenths appearing once. This chain uses TRBV5-1 with TRBJ2-7; unclear D gene. Material: PBMCs. This sequence originates from a woman under 30 in good health and CMV-seronegative. The CDR3 region has the DNA TGCGCCAGCAGCTCGGGTGTCCTCTCCTACGAGCAGTACTTC. Translation: CASSSGVLSYEQYF.